Below, one T cell receptor (beta chain) is given with its context. The data originate from a study of blood T cell repertoires in COVID-19. Study context: Donors in the United States, Italy and Spain gave samples during acute or convalescent COVID-19. T cells, B-cell-depleted T cells, or PBMCs supplied cDNA or gDNA.

The CDR3 runs to 12 residues. CDR1 and CDR2 (germline): LGHNT, FRNRAP. V shed 2 bases and J shed 8 bases, with 9 bases lying between them. Original data processing: The authors estimated nucleated cell counts from reference gene primer amplification. TCRdb's table, derived via immunoSEQ multiplex PCR, lists solely in-frame clones and lacks some. Clone size and the V and J calls come from that table; the DNA yielded D and trimming. Altogether about 84,000 clones are present, approximately 86% being singletons, with the ten largest covering 25% to 30%. Sequenced sample: peripheral blood. This rearrangement joins TRBV12-5 to TRBJ1-2, with D perhaps TRBD1 (6 bases). The sequence was collected from an elderly woman with acute or convalescent COVID-19. The CDR3 loop reads CASGLYGGGYTF. CDR3 DNA sequence: TGTGCTAGTGGTTTGTATGGGGGCGGCTACACCTTC.